This TCR beta chain appears in the sequencing data of a study of CD8 T cells in Susac syndrome (dated by TCRdb to about 2019). Looking at the study overall: Whether CD8+ T cell activation and differentiation in Susac syndrome was antigen driven was tested using repertoire sequencing. The study compared CD8+ T cell repertoire clonality among over 9 healthy donors, around 14 Susac syndrome patients and 15 multiple sclerosis patients.

RNA was extracted using the RNeasy kit, and about 0.45 to 1 microgram was reverse transcribed with random hexamers. The immunoSEQ multiplex PCR assay, which covers 54 Vbeta and 13 Jbeta segments, was used to amplify TCR beta CDR3 regions. PCR amplification bias was corrected using a synthetic template baseline for primer optimization and computational correction. In the original analysis: Reads were assigned to V, D and J genes according to IMGT and analyzed in immunoSEQ Analyzer, with only productive sequences retained. To calculate clonality, Shannon entropy was normalized by log2 of the number of productive unique sequences and then subtracted from one. Public and private clones were assessed among the 100 most prevalent clones of each patient and control. Clones were defined as Susac-specific if absent from the healthy and MS cohorts, from around 1,000 published viral clones and from other ImmuneACCESS disease sequences. Starting from the raw public reads, TCRdb applied fastp trimming at Q25, assembled clones with MiXCR and retained in-frame beta chains. Merged by CDR3 protein, the rows form single entries marked with the most common genes and DNA. TCRdb assigned the V and J calls; the authors' analysis was not used. The sample profile shows approximately 280,000 distinct CDR3 sequences; about 85% of them were found once. The leading ten clones occupy about 0.11% of the sample.

Peripheral blood CD8+ and CD4+ T cells from healthy donors, Susac syndrome patients and multiple sclerosis patients were profiled by high-throughput TCR beta sequencing. Treatment-naive patients with stable or active relapsing-remitting disease fulfilling revised McDonald criteria were used as multiple sclerosis controls. Bulk CD8+ and CD4+ T cells were purified magnetically by negative isolation, whereas CD8+ TEMRA cells were enriched by FACS. Blood was drawn into EDTA tubes, processed within 24 hours, and PBMCs were isolated by density gradient centrifugation. PBMCs intended for TCR sequencing were cryopreserved in liquid nitrogen and thawed later in a water bath at 37 degrees C. A purity of at least 90% was achieved for sorted or isolated CD4+, CD8+ and CD8+ TEMRA cells. Worth noting for this clonotype: Its antigen remains undetermined. Base quality data are lacking; no much larger clone is found one base away.

Overall results and qualifications from the work: The number of individuals in the TCR sequencing and HLA analysis was recognized as being relatively small.

The sample was CD8+ T cells from PBMCs. The clonotype originates from a human donor with multiple sclerosis.

The nucleotide sequence is given as TGTGCCAGCCATAACAGGGGCTCCACAGATACGCAGTATTTT. Translation gives CASHNRGSTDTQYF. This chain is built from TRBV5-4 and TRBJ2-3, with 7 bases matching TRBD1. V loses 7 bases at its end and J loses 2 bases; junction bases beyond the gene matches: 7. CDR1 SGHNT and CDR2 YYREEE are derived from the germline V gene (reference sequence). The CDR3, from cysteine to phenylalanine, totals 14 residues. The read is trimmed to its CDR3 DNA, 42 bases read in frame from base 1.